This T cell receptor (beta chain) emerged from a study of blood T cell repertoires in COVID-19. Study information: Donors in the United States, Italy and Spain gave samples during acute or convalescent COVID-19. The analysed material was cDNA or gDNA that came from T cells, B-cell-depleted T cells, or PBMCs.

This clone was detected only once. Original processing methods: It was from reference gene primer amplification that nucleated cell counts were estimated. TCRdb's copy holds only in-frame clones and misses some; the assay was immunoSEQ multiplex PCR. D and trimming come from the DNA, and the V and J calls and clone size come from that table. The repertoire holds about 70,000 clones, with around 74% as singletons. CDR1 is SGHKS, CDR2 YYEKEE, per germline (reference sequence). J was trimmed by 6 bases and V by 6 bases; bases with no gene match: 11. The CDR3 sequence is 14 residues long. The source of this sequence is a human donor in a cohort sampled during active COVID-19. This chain joins TRBV5-5 and TRBJ1-1; TRBD1 matches 7 bases. The source material was peripheral blood. In DNA, the CDR3 is TGTGCCAGCACTATAGGACAGGTCGGGGCTGAAGCTTTCTTT. Translated: CASTIGQVGAEAFF.